A selection of T cell receptor beta chains follows, all from one sample in a study of cytomegalovirus exposure and HLA in healthy donors. Using immunoSEQ multiplex PCR, the repertoire was profiled, and TCRdb retains in-frame clones only, with some absent. Of some 70,000 clones in the sample, approximately 70% were seen once. Sequencing was performed on PBMCs. Receptors were obtained from a male donor in good health and CMV-seropositive. Each CDR3 is given with its conserved first and last residue. Each record gives: CDR3 protein, CDR3 DNA, V gene, clone size, J gene, D gene. D genes are given only for firm matches. Where a row states a size, it is once, few, many or the class of an expanded clone; other rows omit it.

CDR3aa: CASSQGDRGGNTIYF; CDR3nt: TGTGCCAGCAGCCAGGGGGACAGGGGTGGAAACACCATATATTTT; v_gene: TRBV13; abundance: few; j_gene: TRBJ1-3; d_gene: TRBD1
CDR3aa: CAWSRSGRGETQYF; CDR3nt: TGTGCCTGGAGTAGGAGCGGGAGGGGGGAGACCCAGTACTTC; v_gene: TRBV30; abundance: few; j_gene: TRBJ2-5; d_gene: TRBD2
CDR3aa: CASSLSGIASTSFYEQYF; CDR3nt: TGTGCCAGCAGCTTATCCGGGATTGCCTCGACTAGCTTCTACGAGCAGTACTTC; v_gene: TRBV7-2; abundance: -; j_gene: TRBJ2-7; d_gene: TRBD2
CDR3aa: CASTGDRMNTEAFF; CDR3nt: TGTGCCAGTACGGGGGACAGGATGAACACTGAAGCTTTCTTT; v_gene: TRBV10-3; abundance: -; j_gene: TRBJ1-1; d_gene: TRBD1
CDR3aa: CASSTLRGYSNQPQHF; CDR3nt: TGTGCCAGTAGTACCCTCAGGGGCTATAGCAATCAGCCCCAGCATTTT; v_gene: TRBV19; abundance: -; j_gene: TRBJ1-5; d_gene: -
CDR3aa: CASNRQPQETQYF; CDR3nt: TGTGCCAGCAACCGACAGCCTCAAGAGACCCAGTACTTC; v_gene: TRBV2; abundance: -; j_gene: TRBJ2-5; d_gene: -
CDR3aa: CASSLNDRGLTEAFF; CDR3nt: TGTGCCAGCAGCCTAAACGACAGGGGGCTTACTGAAGCTTTCTTT; v_gene: TRBV5-6; abundance: few; j_gene: TRBJ1-1; d_gene: TRBD1
CDR3aa: CASSTGGLLAGEETQYF; CDR3nt: TGTGCCAGTAGTACAGGCGGCTTACTAGCGGGAGAAGAGACCCAGTACTTC; v_gene: TRBV19; abundance: once; j_gene: TRBJ2-5; d_gene: TRBD2
CDR3aa: CASSERRGPYYNEQFF; CDR3nt: TGTGCCAGCAGTGAGCGGCGCGGCCCGTACTACAATGAGCAGTTCTTC; v_gene: TRBV2; abundance: -; j_gene: TRBJ2-1; d_gene: -
CDR3aa: CASMWQRITNTEAFF; CDR3nt: TGTGCCAGCATGTGGCAGCGCATTACGAACACTGAAGCTTTCTTT; v_gene: TRBV25-1; abundance: once; j_gene: TRBJ1-1; d_gene: -
CDR3aa: CASSTGQYQETQYF; CDR3nt: TGTGCCAGCAGCACAGGACAGTACCAAGAGACCCAGTACTTC; v_gene: TRBV5-4; abundance: -; j_gene: TRBJ2-5; d_gene: -
CDR3aa: CASSPFHRGGSYNEQFF; CDR3nt: TGTGCCAGCAGCCCTTTTCACAGGGGTGGGTCCTACAATGAGCAGTTCTTC; v_gene: TRBV14; abundance: -; j_gene: TRBJ2-1; d_gene: TRBD1
CDR3aa: CASRGGYEQYF; CDR3nt: TGTGCCAGCCGAGGGGGCTACGAGCAGTACTTC; v_gene: TRBV19; abundance: -; j_gene: TRBJ2-7; d_gene: -
CDR3aa: CSVVAGRELAGELFF; CDR3nt: TGCAGCGTTGTCGCCGGGCGGGAACTAGCCGGGGAGCTGTTTTTT; v_gene: TRBV29-1; abundance: few; j_gene: TRBJ2-2; d_gene: -